A single sample is the source of the 3 T cell receptor beta chains below, sequenced in a study of blood T cell repertoires in COVID-19. Sequenced by immunoSEQ multiplex PCR; TCRdb stores in-frame clones only, minus some. Of some 200,000 clones listed, 85% to 90% are singletons. The source material was peripheral blood. These receptors were collected from a man between 50 and 59 years old with acute or convalescent COVID-19.

The chain combines TRBV3-1 (or the pseudogene TRBV3-2) with TRBJ2-5; D might be TRBD2 (6 bases). Germline CDR1 LGHDT, CDR2 YNNKEL (reference sequence). The CDR3 extends over 13 amino acids. The V end lost 5 bases, the J end lost 1 base, and 8 bases lay between the germline ends. CDR3 nucleotides: TGTGCCAGCAGCGGGACTTTCCAAGAGACCCAGTACTTC. Protein: CASSGTFQETQYF.

The rearrangement joins TRBV15 to TRBJ1-1, with no clear D. Between the trimmed V and J ends, which lost 4 bases and 0 bases, there was a span of 9 bases. The length of the CDR3 is 14 residues. The V gene's germline CDR1 is LNHNV and CDR2 YYDKDF (reference sequence). DNA of the CDR3: TGTGCCACCAGCACAGGACTTATGAACACTGAAGCTTTCTTT. This codes for CATSTGLMNTEAFF.

V usage is TRBV3-1 (or the pseudogene TRBV3-2) and J usage is TRBJ2-5; TRBD2 agrees at 10 bases. The CDR3 runs 18 residues. V gave up 1 base and J gave up 4 bases; unmatched junction bases: 12. Germline V lookup: CDR1 LGHDT, CDR2 YNNKEL (reference sequence). Here the CDR3 DNA reads TGTGCCAGCAGCCAAGGAGCGGTAGCGGGGGGTTCGGGAGAGACCCAGTACTTC. This sequence encodes CASSQGAVAGGSGETQYF.